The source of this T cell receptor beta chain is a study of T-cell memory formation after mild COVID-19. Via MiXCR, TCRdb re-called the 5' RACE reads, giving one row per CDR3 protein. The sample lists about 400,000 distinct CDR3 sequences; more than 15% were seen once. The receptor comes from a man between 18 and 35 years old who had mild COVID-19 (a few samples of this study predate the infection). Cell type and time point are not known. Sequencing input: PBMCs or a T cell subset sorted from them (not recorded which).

Here the CDR3 DNA reads TGCAGCGTTGAAGGTCCGACAGGATCTGAGCAGTACTTC. This encodes CSVEGPTGSEQYF. The chain is built from TRBV29-1 and TRBJ2-7; perhaps TRBD1 as D (6 bases). Deletions cut 1 base from V and 7 bases from J, with 14 bases between. Germline V gives CDR1 SQVTM, CDR2 ANQGSEA. This CDR3 is 13 amino acids long.